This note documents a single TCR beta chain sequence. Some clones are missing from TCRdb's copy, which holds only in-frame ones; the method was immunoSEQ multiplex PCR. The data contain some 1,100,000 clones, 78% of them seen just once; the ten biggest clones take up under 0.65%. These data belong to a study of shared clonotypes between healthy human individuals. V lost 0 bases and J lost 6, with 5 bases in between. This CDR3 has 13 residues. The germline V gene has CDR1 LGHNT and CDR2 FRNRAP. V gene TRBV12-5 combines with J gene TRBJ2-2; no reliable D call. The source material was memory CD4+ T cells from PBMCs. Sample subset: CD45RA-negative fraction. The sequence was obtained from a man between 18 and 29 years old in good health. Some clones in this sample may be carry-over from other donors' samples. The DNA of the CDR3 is TGTGCTAGTGGTTTGGTACCGCCCGGGGAGCTGTTTTTT. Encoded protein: CASGLVPPGELFF.